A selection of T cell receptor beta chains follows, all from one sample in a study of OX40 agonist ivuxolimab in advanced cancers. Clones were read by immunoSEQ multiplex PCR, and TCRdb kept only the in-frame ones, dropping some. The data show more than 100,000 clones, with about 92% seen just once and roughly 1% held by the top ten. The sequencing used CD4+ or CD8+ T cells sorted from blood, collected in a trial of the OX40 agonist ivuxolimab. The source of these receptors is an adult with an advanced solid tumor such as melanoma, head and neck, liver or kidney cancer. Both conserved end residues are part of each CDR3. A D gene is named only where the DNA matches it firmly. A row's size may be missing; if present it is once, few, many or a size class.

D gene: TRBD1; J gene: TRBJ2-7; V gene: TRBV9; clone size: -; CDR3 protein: CASSATGQGTSEQYF; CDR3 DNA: TGTGCCAGCAGCGCTACCGGACAGGGGACCTCCGAGCAGTACTTC
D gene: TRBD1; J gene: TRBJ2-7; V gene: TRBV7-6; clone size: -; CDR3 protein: CASSLAGDSSYEQYF; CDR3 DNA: TGTGCCAGCAGCCTAGCCGGGGACAGCTCCTACGAGCAGTACTTC
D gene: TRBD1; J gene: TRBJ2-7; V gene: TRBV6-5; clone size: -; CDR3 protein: CASSYSAGQGSEQYF; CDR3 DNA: TGTGCCAGCAGTTATTCAGCGGGACAGGGCTCCGAGCAGTACTTC
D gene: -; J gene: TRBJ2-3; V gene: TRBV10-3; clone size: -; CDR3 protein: CAIGARRGPTDTQYF; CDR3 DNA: TGTGCCATCGGGGCCCGGCGGGGTCCCACAGATACGCAGTATTTT
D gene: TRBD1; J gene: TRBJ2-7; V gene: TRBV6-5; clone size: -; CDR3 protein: CASSYSTGLGYEQYF; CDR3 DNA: TGTGCCAGCAGTTACTCGACAGGGCTGGGGTACGAGCAGTACTTC
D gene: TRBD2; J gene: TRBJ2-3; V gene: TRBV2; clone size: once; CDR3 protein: CASRGLAVADTQYF; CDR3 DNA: TGTGCCAGCAGAGGGCTAGCGGTCGCAGATACGCAGTATTTT
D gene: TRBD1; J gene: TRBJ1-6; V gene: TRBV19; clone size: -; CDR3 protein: CASSIGQGNSPLHF; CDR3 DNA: TGTGCCAGTAGTATCGGACAGGGGAATTCACCCCTCCACTTT
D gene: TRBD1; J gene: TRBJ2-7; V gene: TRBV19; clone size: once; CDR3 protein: CASSGHRGPYEQYF; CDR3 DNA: TGTGCCAGTAGTGGCCACAGGGGACCCTACGAGCAGTACTTC
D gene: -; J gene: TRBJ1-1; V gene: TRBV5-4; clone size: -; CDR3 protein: CASSAQDAGTEAFF; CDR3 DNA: TGTGCCAGCAGCGCACAGGACGCGGGGACTGAAGCTTTCTTT
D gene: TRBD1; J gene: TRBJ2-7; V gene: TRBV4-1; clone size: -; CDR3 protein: CASSQIGQGSYEQYF; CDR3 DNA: TGCGCCAGCAGCCAAATCGGACAGGGATCTTACGAGCAGTACTTC
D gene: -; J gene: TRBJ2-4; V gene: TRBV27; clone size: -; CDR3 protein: CASSPPGFPGAKNIQYF; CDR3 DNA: TGTGCCAGCAGTCCACCGGGATTCCCGGGAGCCAAAAACATTCAGTACTTC
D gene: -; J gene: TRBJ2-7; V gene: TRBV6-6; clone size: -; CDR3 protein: CASFNPDILGYEQYF; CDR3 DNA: TGTGCCAGCTTCAACCCAGACATTCTTGGTTACGAGCAGTACTTC